These T cell receptor beta chains were read from a single sample in a study of glioma-infiltrating T cells after dendritic cell vaccination. Generated by immunoSEQ multiplex PCR, the TCRdb table keeps only in-frame clones and is missing some. The table lists roughly 100,000 clones, approximately 80% of them singletons. Sequencing was performed on blood, taken before dendritic cell vaccination. Receptors were obtained from a human donor with glioblastoma. Both conserved end residues are part of each CDR3. The D gene is left open where the match is weak. Expanded clones get a size class; other rows say once, few or many, or leave the size out.

d_call,clone_size,j_call,v_call,cdr3_nt,cdr3_aa
.,.,TRBJ1-4,TRBV15,TGTGCCACCAGCAGGGGAGCGAGCCTTCGTACTAATGAAAAACTGTTTTTT,CATSRGASLRTNEKLFF
.,once,TRBJ2-3,TRBV7-2,TGTGCCAGCAGCACCCGGTCTGTGGGGGGGCTAGTCTACACAGATACGCAGTATTTT,CASSTRSVGGLVYTDTQYF
.,once,TRBJ2-5,TRBV11-1,TGTGCCAGCAGCCCAGCGTCCTTGTCTCCCCAGTACTTC,CASSPASLSPQYF
.,.,TRBJ2-7,TRBV30,TGTGCCTGGAGTGTACGGGGTCCGACGTACTTC,CAWSVRGPTYF
TRBD2,.,TRBJ2-5,TRBV7-9,TGTGCCAGCAGCTTCCCTAGCGGCGGAGAGACCCAGTACTTC,CASSFPSGGETQYF
TRBD2,.,TRBJ2-1,TRBV25-1,TGTGCCGCGGGGGATGAGCAGTTCTTC,CAAGDEQFF
.,.,TRBJ1-4,TRBV9,TGTGCCAGCAGCCCAAGTCTGGGTGGGGGACAAAGGAATGAAAAACTGTTTTTT,CASSPSLGGGQRNEKLFF
TRBD2,.,TRBJ2-3,TRBV7-2,TGTGCCAGCAGCTTAGGACTAGCGAGCACAGATACGCAGTATTTT,CASSLGLASTDTQYF
TRBD2,.,TRBJ2-5,TRBV7-2,TGTGCCAGCAGCTTCCTAGCGGACCAAGAGACCCAGTACTTC,CASSFLADQETQYF
TRBD1,.,TRBJ1-6,TRBV27,TGTGCCAGCAGTACCCGACAGAGGGGGCATAATTCACCCCTCCACTTT,CASSTRQRGHNSPLHF
.,.,TRBJ2-7,TRBV20-1,TGCAGTGCCTCCTCTAGGGGCGAGCAGTACTTC,CSASSRGEQYF
TRBD2,.,TRBJ2-1,TRBV7-9,TGTGCCAGCAGCTTAGGGCGGGGGGTCATCAATGAGCAGTTCTTC,CASSLGRGVINEQFF
TRBD2,.,TRBJ2-7,TRBV4-1,TGCGCCAGCAGCCAAGTGGAGGGGCGGGGGGGCATTTACGAGCAGTACTTC,CASSQVEGRGGIYEQYF
TRBD1,.,TRBJ2-3,TRBV7-3,TGTGCCAGCAGCCCATCGGACAGGGGACTCGTAGATACGCAGTATTTT,CASSPSDRGLVDTQYF
TRBD2,once,TRBJ2-2,TRBV27,TGTGCCAGCAGTCGGACTAGCGAGGCCGGGGAGCTGTTTTTT,CASSRTSEAGELFF
.,.,TRBJ1-2,TRBV5-1,TGCGCCAGCAGCTTGACGACAGAGCCCTATGGCTACACCTTC,CASSLTTEPYGYTF